The 16 T cell receptor beta chains listed next were all sequenced from one sample in a study of OX40 agonist ivuxolimab in advanced cancers. The table came from immunoSEQ multiplex PCR; TCRdb's copy has only in-frame clones and leaves some out. The profile shows tens of thousands of clones, approximately 90% of them singletons. The input for sequencing was CD4+ or CD8+ T cells sorted from blood, taken in a trial of the OX40 agonist ivuxolimab. Receptors originate from an adult with an advanced solid tumor such as melanoma, head and neck, liver or kidney cancer.

The chain carries TRBV4-1 and TRBJ1-1; weak D call: TRBD1 (5 bases). The CDR3 contains 14 residues. V lost 1 base and J 0 bases, leaving 6 bases between the germline ends. From germline, CDR1 is MGHRA and CDR2 YSYEKL. The chain's CDR3 is CASSQGQMNTEAFF. CDR3 DNA: TGCGCCAGCAGCCAAGGACAGATGAACACTGAAGCTTTCTTT.

J is TRBJ2-5 and V is TRBV2; D possibly matches TRBD1 or TRBD2 (5 bases each). The CDR3 sequence is 13 residues long. Germline CDR1 SNHLY, CDR2 FYNNEI. V was trimmed by 7 bases and J by 4 bases, leaving 13 bases between them. The CDR3 is CASTGLVGETQYF. CDR3 DNA: TGTGCCAGCACGGGGCTAGTTGGAGAGACCCAGTACTTC.

This chain connects TRBV7-9 to TRBJ1-3; D gene ambiguous. Trimming removed 2 bases from V and 0 bases from J, with 11 bases in between. This CDR3 has 16 residues. CDR1 and CDR2 from the germline V gene are SEHNR and FQNEAQ (reference sequence). The CDR3 protein is CASSLIGDYSGNTIYF. The CDR3 coding sequence is TGTGCCAGCAGCTTAATTGGCGACTACTCTGGAAACACCATATATTTT.

The chain links TRBV9 to TRBJ2-7; TRBD2 aligns across 9 bases. V gave up 3 bases and J gave up 5 bases; unmatched junction bases: 6. Germline CDR1 reads SGDLS; CDR2 reads YYNGEE. This CDR3 is built from 14 residues. CDR3: CASSEGGLADEQYF. CDR3 coding DNA: TGTGCCAGCAGCGAGGGGGGACTAGCCGACGAGCAGTACTTC.

This chain links TRBV28 with TRBJ2-2, with D possibly being TRBD2 (5 bases). Looked up from germline, CDR1 is MDHEN and CDR2 is SYDVKM. The CDR3 length is 13 residues. The ends were cut back, 7 bases at V and 6 bases at J, with 12 bases in the middle. The CDR3, as DNA: TGTGCCAGCAACGCCCCGAGGGCCGGGGAGCTGTTTTTT. It codes for CASNAPRAGELFF.

This clone has a single count. The chain couples TRBV29-1 to TRBJ1-2; TRBD1 matches at 7 bases. The CDR3 totals 15 residues. The V segment lost 3 bases and the J segment 0 bases; nucleotides outside the gene matches: 7. Germline CDR1 SQVTM, CDR2 ANQGSEA. CDR3 nucleotides: TGCAGCGTTGAGAGCCGGGACAGTTCTAACTATGGCTACACCTTC. It encodes CSVESRDSSNYGYTF.

The chain combines TRBV29-1 with TRBJ2-7; D may be TRBD1 or TRBD2 (5 bases each). CDR1 and CDR2 (germline): SQVTM, ANQGSEA. The V end was cut by 0 bases, the J end by 2 bases, with 11 bases between. The CDR3 consists of 14 residues. CDR3 in amino acids: CSVEDPGTTYEQYF. In nucleotides, the CDR3 is TGCAGCGTTGAAGATCCCGGGACGACCTACGAGCAGTACTTC.

The rearrangement links TRBV27 to TRBJ2-5, with 9 bases identical to TRBD2. Germline V lookup: CDR1 MNHEY, CDR2 SMNVEV (reference sequence). The CDR3 extends over 15 amino acids. The trim removed 9 bases at V and 4 bases at J, leaving 12 bases unmatched. For the CDR3, the DNA is TGTGCCAGTACTAGCGGGCCCACGACGGTAGAGACCCAGTACTTC. This sequence encodes CASTSGPTTVETQYF.

This sequence joins TRBV7-9 and TRBJ1-2; D is unclear. The CDR3 length is 14 residues. CDR1 and CDR2 from the germline V gene are SEHNR and FQNEAQ (reference sequence). V was cut by 1 base and J by 3 bases, with 9 bases left in between. CDR3 nucleotide sequence: TGTGCCAGCAGCTTAGGGGCTCCTCACTATGGCTACACCTTC. Its translation is CASSLGAPHYGYTF. The full variable domain, completed using reference TRBV7-9 and TRBJ1-2, is DTGVSQNPRHKITKRGQNVTFRCDPISEHNRLYWYRQTLGQGPEFLTYFQNEAQLEKSRLLSDRFSAERPKGSFSTLEIQRTEQGDSAMYLCASSLGAPHYGYTFGSGTRLTVV.

V gene TRBV27 combines with J gene TRBJ2-3; possible D gene TRBD1, 8 bases. The V gene's germline CDR1 is MNHEY and CDR2 SMNVEV (reference sequence). The V end lost 10 bases, the J end lost 10 bases, and 27 bases lay between the germline ends. This CDR3 comprises 15 residues. CDR3 loop: CAISLDRAVGRAQYF. Here the CDR3 DNA reads TGTGCCATCTCCTTGGACAGGGCCGTGGGGAGGGCGCAGTATTTT.

The chain carries TRBV7-2 and TRBJ2-1; 12 nucleotides line up with TRBD2. From germline, CDR1 is SGHTA and CDR2 FQGNSA. Trimming cost V 2 bases and J 8 bases; bases outside gene matches: 7. CDR3 length: 16 amino acids. The CDR3 DNA is TGTGCCAGCAGCTTAACGACTAGCGGGAGAGTCGATGAGCAGTTCTTC. Translation gives CASSLTTSGRVDEQFF. Supplemented by reference TRBV7-2 and TRBJ2-1, the full variable domain reads GAGVSQSPSNKVTEKGKDVELRCDPISGHTALYWYRQSLGQGLEFLIYFQGNSAPDKSGLPSDRFSAERTGGSVSTLTIQRTQQEDSAVYLCASSLTTSGRVDEQFFGPGTRLTVL.

The gene calls are TRBV15 and TRBJ2-5, with D unresolved. V lost 5 bases and J lost 3, with 10 bases in between. The CDR3 length is 13 residues. In germline, CDR1 is LNHNV, CDR2 YYDKDF (reference sequence). The CDR3 sequence: CATSGAEKETQYF. Written as DNA, the CDR3 is TGTGCCACCAGCGGCGCAGAGAAAGAGACCCAGTACTTC. Full variable domain (rest looked up from reference TRBV15 and TRBJ2-5): DAMVIQNPRYQVTQFGKPVTLSCSQTLNHNVMYWYQQKSSQAPKLLFHYYDKDFNNEADTPDNFQSRRPNTSFCFLDIRSPGLGDTAMYLCATSGAEKETQYFGPGTRLLVL.

The chain joins TRBV5-8 to TRBJ2-7; D is unresolved. Trimming stripped 5 bases from V and 3 bases from J, with 3 bases between. This CDR3 has 10 residues. From germline, CDR1 is SGHTS and CDR2 YDEGEE. Written as DNA, the CDR3 is TGTGCCAGCAGTTACTACGAGCAGTACTTC. It codes for CASSYYEQYF.

The gene calls are TRBV7-8 and TRBJ1-1; D is unresolved. CDR1 is SGHVS and CDR2 is FQNEAQ in the germline V gene. The CDR3 extends over 12 amino acids. Trimming took off 7 bases at V and 0 bases at J, with 6 bases between the two ends. This CDR3 is CASTSVNTEAFF. As DNA, the CDR3 is TGTGCCAGCACCTCAGTGAACACTGAAGCTTTCTTT.

This chain uses TRBV30 with TRBJ2-7, with D maybe TRBD2 (5 bases). This CDR3 is 14 amino acids long. V lost 3 bases and J 3 bases, leaving 15 bases between the germline ends. Germline V gene lookup returns CDR1 GTSNPN and CDR2 SVGIG (reference sequence). CDR3 amino acids: CAWRDEGLGYEQYF. For the CDR3, the DNA is TGTGCCTGGAGAGATGAGGGCTTGGGCTACGAGCAGTACTTC.

V usage is TRBV4-1 and J usage is TRBJ2-5; 8 bases fit TRBD1. V dropped 4 bases and J dropped 0; count of bases not matched to a gene: 4. The germline V gene has CDR1 MGHRA and CDR2 YSYEKL. This CDR3 region has 15 residues. The CDR3 reads CASSPGQGNQETQYF. CDR3 sequence (DNA): TGCGCCAGCAGCCCTGGACAGGGCAACCAAGAGACCCAGTACTTC.